This T cell receptor beta chain derives from a study of patients and donors after allogeneic stem cell transplantation. TCRdb independently ran MiXCR on the RT-PCR reads; one entry per CDR3 protein. Found here are 900,000 to 1,000,000 distinct CDR3 sequences, 18% of them singletons; the top ten hold 5% to 7.5%. Germline-derived CDR1 and CDR2 are SQVTM and ANQGSEA. J lost 1 base, V lost 3 bases, and 5 bases had no gene match. CDR3 length: 14 amino acids. This rearrangement joins TRBV29-1 to TRBJ1-2; 7 bases line up with TRBD1. The TCR originated in a human donor who was either an allogeneic HSCT recipient or a stem cell or donor lymphocyte infusion donor (not recorded which). It is not recorded whose cells these are; they may come from a transplant donor. Sequencing was carried out using blood, either unsorted or a sorted T cell fraction (not recorded which). CDR3 in DNA: TGCAGCGTTGAGAGTGGACAGGATAACTATGGCTACACCTTC. Translated, it gives CSVESGQDNYGYTF.